What follows is one TCR beta chain and its context. Antigen unknown. PCR employed 60 Vbeta and 13 Jbeta primers. TCRdb keeps only in-frame clones here, not all; method: immunoSEQ multiplex PCR. The profile shows about 97,000 clones, roughly 70% of them singletons. This CDR3 comprises 13 residues. Germline V CDR1 and CDR2: LNHDA, SQIVND (reference sequence). With V trimmed by 5 bases and J by 3 bases, 2 bases remained unmatched. This specimen comes from a study of cytomegalovirus exposure and HLA in healthy donors. Study-wide results and limits: On later analysis, the bulk of CMV-associated TCR beta chains appeared to be HLA-restricted.

This TCR was recovered from a man aged 50 to 60 in good health and CMV-seronegative. The sequenced material came from PBMCs. This sequence joins TRBV19 and TRBJ2-7, with TRBD1 matching over 9 bases. CDR3 coding DNA: TGTGCCAGTAGTCCGGACAGGGGCTACGAGCAGTACTTC. The encoded protein is CASSPDRGYEQYF.